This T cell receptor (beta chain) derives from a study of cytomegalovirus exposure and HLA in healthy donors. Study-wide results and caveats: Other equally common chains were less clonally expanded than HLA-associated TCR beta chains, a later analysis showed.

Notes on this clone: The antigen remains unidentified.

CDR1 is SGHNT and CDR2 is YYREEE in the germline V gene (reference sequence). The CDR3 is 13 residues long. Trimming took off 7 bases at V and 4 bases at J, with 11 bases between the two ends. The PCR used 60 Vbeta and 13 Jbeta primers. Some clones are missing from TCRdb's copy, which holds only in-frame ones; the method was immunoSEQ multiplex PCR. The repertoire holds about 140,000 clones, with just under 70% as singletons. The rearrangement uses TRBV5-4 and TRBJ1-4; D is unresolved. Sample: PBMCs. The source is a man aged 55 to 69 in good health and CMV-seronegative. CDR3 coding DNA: TGTGCCAGCGTCGGGTCGGATAATGAAAAACTGTTTTTT. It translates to CASVGSDNEKLFF.